This TCR beta chain is from a study of identical twins. Broader study findings: Abundant beta clonotypes from cord blood had fewer insertions, unlike memory repertoires, which showed none.

The CDR3 consists of 19 residues. V dropped 0 bases and J dropped 7 bases, with 26 bases sitting between them. Germline CDR1 MGHDK, CDR2 SYGVNS. In its sample, this clonotype was seen a few times. Its specificity is not known. MiXCR, applied by TCRdb to the 5' RACE reads, yields one record per CDR3 protein. The data hold more than 200,000 distinct CDR3 sequences, with around 10% observed a single time. The sample consisted of memory (CD45RO+) T cells sorted from blood. The TCR sequence derives from a woman between 18 and 29 years old in good health. The rearrangement joins TRBV25-1 to TRBJ2-3; D is undetermined. The CDR3 DNA reads TGTGCCAGCAGTGAATACATCCGAATGCAGTCCAGTCAGATCAATACGCAGTATTTT. Translating it yields CASSEYIRMQSSQINTQYF. Full variable domain (rest looked up from reference TRBV25-1 and TRBJ2-3): EADIYQTPRYLVIGTGKKITLECSQTMGHDKMYWYQQDPGMELHLIHYSYGVNSTEKGDLSSESTVSRIRTEHFPLTLESARPSHTSQYLCASSEYIRMQSSQINTQYFGPGTRLTVL.